Listed below are T cell receptor beta chains from one sample, sequenced in a study of intratumoral heterogeneity in liver cancer. Using immunoSEQ multiplex PCR, the repertoire was profiled, and TCRdb retains in-frame clones only, with some absent. The table records just over 20,000 clones, roughly 73% of them present only once. The sample in question was tumor-adjacent normal tissue, obtained before any cancer treatment. The receptors originated from a woman in her 70s with hepatocellular carcinoma. Both conserved end residues are part of each CDR3. Each record gives: J gene, CDR3 length, D gene, clone size, V gene, CDR3 protein, CDR3 DNA. A D gene is named only where the DNA matches it firmly. A clone size is listed for some rows: how often the clone was seen (once, few, many), or a class if it is expanded.

j_gene: TRBJ2-3; len: 13; d_gene: TRBD2; abundance: .; v_gene: TRBV28; CDR3aa: CASSGRALDTQYF; CDR3nt: TGTGCCAGTAGCGGGAGGGCCTTGGATACGCAGTATTTT
j_gene: TRBJ2-5; len: 14; d_gene: TRBD2; abundance: .; v_gene: TRBV6-1; CDR3aa: CASSDSGRKETQYF; CDR3nt: TGTGCCAGCAGTGATAGCGGGAGGAAGGAGACCCAGTACTTC
j_gene: TRBJ2-2; len: 16; d_gene: .; abundance: .; v_gene: TRBV7-2; CDR3aa: CASSLEVGVNTGELFF; CDR3nt: TGTGCCAGCAGCTTAGAAGTGGGGGTGAACACCGGGGAGCTGTTTTTT
j_gene: TRBJ2-3; len: 15; d_gene: .; abundance: .; v_gene: TRBV9; CDR3aa: CASSPLGQGTDTQYF; CDR3nt: TGTGCCAGCAGCCCCCTGGGTCAGGGAACAGATACGCAGTATTTT
j_gene: TRBJ2-5; len: 13; d_gene: .; abundance: .; v_gene: TRBV28; CDR3aa: CASSHRAQETQYF; CDR3nt: TGTGCCAGCAGTCACAGGGCTCAAGAGACCCAGTACTTC
j_gene: TRBJ2-7; len: 11; d_gene: .; abundance: few; v_gene: TRBV27; CDR3aa: CASSLGYEQYF; CDR3nt: TGTGCCAGCAGTCTAGGCTACGAGCAGTACTTC
j_gene: TRBJ2-5; len: 15; d_gene: TRBD2; abundance: .; v_gene: TRBV12-5; CDR3aa: CASASTSGRAGTQYF; CDR3nt: TGTGCTAGTGCCTCGACTAGCGGGAGGGCCGGGACCCAGTACTTC
j_gene: TRBJ2-7; len: 14; d_gene: TRBD1; abundance: .; v_gene: TRBV4-1; CDR3aa: CASSRSGQGYEQYF; CDR3nt: TGCGCCAGCAGCCGATCGGGACAGGGCTACGAGCAGTACTTC
j_gene: TRBJ2-6; len: 15; d_gene: .; abundance: .; v_gene: TRBV23-1; CDR3aa: CASRSRDSGANVLTF; CDR3nt: TGCGCCAGCAGAAGCAGGGACTCTGGGGCCAACGTCCTGACTTTC
j_gene: TRBJ1-5; len: 13; d_gene: .; abundance: few; v_gene: TRBV18; CDR3aa: CASSDGRDQPQHF; CDR3nt: TGTGCCAGCTCAGACGGACGGGATCAGCCCCAGCATTTT
j_gene: TRBJ2-1; len: 14; d_gene: .; abundance: once; v_gene: TRBV9; CDR3aa: CASSVDWGYNEQFF; CDR3nt: TGTGCCAGCAGCGTAGACTGGGGCTACAATGAGCAGTTCTTC
j_gene: TRBJ2-3; len: 14; d_gene: .; abundance: .; v_gene: TRBV6-5; CDR3aa: CASSLSEGRNTQYF; CDR3nt: TGTGCCAGCAGTTTATCGGAAGGACGAAATACGCAGTATTTT
j_gene: TRBJ2-7; len: 16; d_gene: TRBD1; abundance: .; v_gene: TRBV7-8; CDR3aa: CASSLGRGRDSYEQYF; CDR3nt: TGTGCCAGCAGCTTAGGAAGGGGGCGCGACTCCTACGAGCAGTACTTC
j_gene: TRBJ2-1; len: 14; d_gene: TRBD2; abundance: few; v_gene: TRBV19; CDR3aa: CASSAGTRRNEQFF; CDR3nt: TGTGCCAGTAGTGCCGGGACTAGGAGGAATGAGCAGTTCTTC
j_gene: TRBJ2-3; len: 15; d_gene: TRBD2; abundance: .; v_gene: TRBV4-2; CDR3aa: CASSQGGSPTDTQYF; CDR3nt: TGTGCCAGCAGCCAAGGCGGGAGCCCCACAGATACGCAGTATTTT
j_gene: TRBJ1-1; len: 14; d_gene: .; abundance: .; v_gene: TRBV7-9; CDR3aa: CASSLTGMNTEAFF; CDR3nt: TGTGCCAGCAGCTTAACAGGGATGAACACTGAAGCTTTCTTT
j_gene: TRBJ2-2; len: 14; d_gene: .; abundance: .; v_gene: TRBV5-1; CDR3aa: CASSPGPNTGELFF; CDR3nt: TGCGCCAGCAGCCCGGGACCAAACACCGGGGAGCTGTTTTTT
j_gene: TRBJ1-4; len: 14; d_gene: .; abundance: .; v_gene: TRBV20-1; CDR3aa: CSASWQGQEEKLFF; CDR3nt: TGCAGTGCTAGTTGGCAGGGTCAGGAAGAAAAACTGTTTTTT
j_gene: TRBJ2-7; len: 13; d_gene: .; abundance: few; v_gene: TRBV2; CDR3aa: CASLIGTQYEQYF; CDR3nt: TGTGCCAGCTTGATTGGGACCCAGTACGAGCAGTACTTC
j_gene: TRBJ2-5; len: 14; d_gene: .; abundance: few; v_gene: TRBV5-1; CDR3aa: CASSFLAPEETQYF; CDR3nt: TGCGCCAGCAGCTTTTTGGCTCCGGAAGAGACCCAGTACTTC
j_gene: TRBJ2-2; len: 13; d_gene: .; abundance: .; v_gene: TRBV29-1; CDR3aa: CSVGKGTNGELFF; CDR3nt: TGCAGCGTTGGAAAGGGAACGAACGGGGAGCTGTTTTTT
j_gene: TRBJ1-1; len: 16; d_gene: TRBD1; abundance: .; v_gene: TRBV5-1; CDR3aa: CASSLQGQGRNTEAFF; CDR3nt: TGCGCCAGCAGCTTGCAGGGACAGGGACGGAACACTGAAGCTTTCTTT
j_gene: TRBJ2-3; len: 14; d_gene: .; abundance: few; v_gene: TRBV6-5; CDR3aa: CASSIIIGTDTQYF; CDR3nt: TGTGCCAGCAGTATAATTATCGGGACAGATACGCAGTATTTT
j_gene: TRBJ2-7; len: 14; d_gene: .; abundance: few; v_gene: TRBV5-1; CDR3aa: CASSLAGGSVEQYF; CDR3nt: TGCGCCAGCAGCTTGGCCGGGGGATCGGTCGAGCAGTACTTC
j_gene: TRBJ2-1; len: 11; d_gene: .; abundance: .; v_gene: TRBV7-8; CDR3aa: CASSLAGEQFF; CDR3nt: TGTGCCAGCAGCTTAGCGGGGGAGCAGTTCTTC
j_gene: TRBJ2-7; len: 11; d_gene: .; abundance: .; v_gene: TRBV6-5; CDR3aa: CASSYQYEQYF; CDR3nt: TGTGCCAGCAGTTATCAGTACGAGCAGTACTTC
j_gene: TRBJ2-3; len: 14; d_gene: TRBD1; abundance: .; v_gene: TRBV2; CDR3aa: CASSGTGVADTQYF; CDR3nt: TGTGCCAGCAGTGGGACAGGGGTGGCAGATACGCAGTATTTT
j_gene: TRBJ2-2; len: 13; d_gene: TRBD2; abundance: .; v_gene: TRBV29-1; CDR3aa: CSVKVGGTGELFF; CDR3nt: TGCAGCGTCAAAGTCGGGGGGACCGGGGAGCTGTTTTTT
j_gene: TRBJ2-2; len: 13; d_gene: .; abundance: .; v_gene: TRBV9; CDR3aa: CASSTAPSGELFF; CDR3nt: TGTGCCAGCAGCACGGCCCCGAGCGGGGAGCTGTTTTTT
j_gene: TRBJ1-1; len: 16; d_gene: TRBD1; abundance: .; v_gene: TRBV13; CDR3aa: CASSPNRGRWVPEAFF; CDR3nt: TGTGCCAGCAGCCCGAACAGGGGGCGGTGGGTACCTGAAGCTTTCTTT
j_gene: TRBJ1-5; len: 13; d_gene: .; abundance: .; v_gene: TRBV30; CDR3aa: CAWSDRSYQPQHF; CDR3nt: TGTGCCTGGAGTGACAGATCCTATCAGCCCCAGCATTTT
j_gene: TRBJ2-7; len: 11; d_gene: .; abundance: .; v_gene: TRBV21-1; CDR3aa: CASSKYYEQYF; CDR3nt: TGTGCCAGCAGCAAATATTACGAGCAGTACTTC
j_gene: TRBJ1-1; len: 12; d_gene: .; abundance: .; v_gene: TRBV5-1; CDR3aa: CASSTGYTEAFF; CDR3nt: TGCGCCAGCAGTACAGGTTACACTGAAGCTTTCTTT
j_gene: TRBJ2-1; len: 18; d_gene: .; abundance: once; v_gene: TRBV9; CDR3aa: CASSLKESYNRGDNEQFF; CDR3nt: TGTGCCAGCAGCCTCAAAGAGAGTTATAATAGAGGGGACAATGAGCAGTTCTTC
j_gene: TRBJ2-3; len: 14; d_gene: .; abundance: once; v_gene: TRBV2; CDR3aa: CASRGDAVNVEQYF; CDR3nt: TGTGCCAGCAGAGGGGACGCGGTCAATGTAGAGCAGTATTTT
j_gene: TRBJ1-5; len: 15; d_gene: TRBD1; abundance: .; v_gene: TRBV15; CDR3aa: CATRRDRGFNQPQHF; CDR3nt: TGTGCCACCAGACGGGACAGGGGATTTAATCAGCCCCAGCATTTT
j_gene: TRBJ1-6; len: 15; d_gene: .; abundance: .; v_gene: TRBV7-3; CDR3aa: CASSLTNGDNSPLHF; CDR3nt: TGTGCCAGCAGCTTAACTAATGGGGATAATTCACCCCTCCACTTT
j_gene: TRBJ2-5; len: 15; d_gene: TRBD2; abundance: .; v_gene: TRBV3-1/TRBV3-2; CDR3aa: CASSQGSLAGEAQYF; CDR3nt: TGTGCCAGCAGCCAGGGGAGCCTAGCGGGAGAAGCCCAGTACTTC
j_gene: TRBJ2-7; len: 13; d_gene: .; abundance: .; v_gene: TRBV29-1; CDR3aa: CSVEAQGPYEQYF; CDR3nt: TGCAGCGTTGAAGCCCAGGGTCCCTACGAGCAGTACTTC
j_gene: TRBJ2-1; len: 14; d_gene: .; abundance: once; v_gene: TRBV15; CDR3aa: CATSRLNSYNEQFF; CDR3nt: TGTGCCACCAGCCGACTGAACTCCTACAATGAGCAGTTCTTC
j_gene: TRBJ1-1; len: 15; d_gene: .; abundance: few; v_gene: TRBV5-1; CDR3aa: CASSTGLTVETEAFF; CDR3nt: TGCGCCAGCAGCACGGGACTCACGGTGGAAACTGAAGCTTTCTTT
j_gene: TRBJ1-1; len: 14; d_gene: .; abundance: .; v_gene: TRBV7-9; CDR3aa: CASSFQGTNTEAFF; CDR3nt: TGTGCCAGCAGCTTCCAGGGTACCAACACTGAAGCTTTCTTT